This TCR beta chain was retrieved from a study of T cell responses to AZD1222 COVID-19 vaccine. Study-wide results and caveats: Nearly half of spike-specific TCRs reportedly go after variant regions that carry no mutations.

V was clipped by 4 bases and J by 7 bases; unmatched bases: 10. Germline loops: CDR1 SGHKS, CDR2 YYEKEE (reference sequence). The CDR3 is 15 residues long. Concerning this clone: Its target is not known.

The protocol was immunoSEQ multiplex PCR, while the TCRdb copy is restricted to in-frame clones and leaves out a portion. Of roughly 200,000 clones listed, over 85% were seen once; the top ten hold around 0.97%. The rearrangement uses TRBV5-5 and TRBJ1-4, with 7 nucleotides matching TRBD1. The source is an adult who received the MenACWY meningococcal vaccine as a control. Here the sequenced sample was peripheral blood, taken 28 days after the second dose of the MenACWY control vaccine. CDR3 DNA: TGTGCCAGCAGCCCACAGGGGTTCGGGGGTGAAAAACTGTTTTTT. The encoded protein is CASSPQGFGGEKLFF.